This T cell receptor (beta chain) was identified in a study of T cells in localized non-small cell lung cancer. V was pared by 2 bases and J by 3 bases, with 8 bases between. The CDR3 length is 13 residues. Germline assignment: CDR1 SGHTA and CDR2 FQGNSA. Sequencing used immunoSEQ multiplex PCR; TCRdb keeps in-frame clones, though not all of them. This sample has around 50,000 clones, with 86% found just once. This TCR derives from a woman aged 40-69 years with stage I lung adenocarcinoma. This chain uses TRBV7-2 with TRBJ2-7; possibly TRBD2 for D (5 bases). Sequenced material: peripheral blood, taken before any cancer treatment. CDR3 nucleotide sequence: TGTGCCAGCAGCTTAACGGGAATCTACGAGCAGTACTTC. It is translated as CASSLTGIYEQYF.